The next 7 T cell receptor beta chains were all read from a single sample in a study of T cell clonality in common variable immunodeficiency. General study findings and limits: In common variable immunodeficiency, TCR beta chains reportedly carried fewer deletions and N-nucleotide insertions.

The antigens these receptors bind are not known. The repertoire was sequenced with immunoSEQ multiplex PCR; TCRdb's copy has only in-frame clones and lacks some. The table lists more than 6,500 clones. Material for sequencing was peripheral blood mononuclear cells. Receptors originate from a human donor with common variable immunodeficiency.

Comment on this clone: The read comes to an end 3 residues before the CDR3 does, leaving the germline J gene to fill in the end. The chain links TRBV2 to TRBJ2-7; 7 nucleotides agree with TRBD1. The length of the CDR3 is 14 residues. V lost 7 bases, J lost 2 bases, and 8 bases stayed unmatched. Looked up from germline, CDR1 is SNHLY and CDR2 is FYNNEI. The DNA read from the CDR3 is TGTGCCAGCACTGGACAGGCGACAACCTACGAG. This translates into CASTGQATTYE. The whole CDR3 protein is CASTGQATTYEQYF.

Its frequency marks this clone as medium-sized. Read coverage stops 3 residues before the CDR3 terminus; the germline J gene supplies the remainder. The V call is TRBV11-2, the J call TRBJ2-3, with D uncertain. Between the trimmed V and J ends, which lost 5 bases and 6 bases, there was a span of 9 bases. The germline gives CDR1 SGHAT, CDR2 FQNNGV. This CDR3 contains 12 residues. The CDR3 bases that were read are TGTGCCAGCAGCCATACTCTGGATACG. This translates into CASSHTLDT. The entire CDR3 sequence reads CASSHTLDTQYF.

By frequency, this clone is medium-sized (0.01 to 0.1%). The sequence runs out 3 residues before the end of the CDR3; the remainder is reconstructed from the germline J gene. This chain connects TRBV18 to TRBJ2-5; no clear D. The CDR3 sequence is 14 residues long. Between the trimmed V and J ends, which lost 3 bases and 5 bases, there was a span of 13 bases. Germline CDR1 KGHSH, CDR2 LQKENI. The sequenced CDR3 bases are TGTGCCAGCTCACCGGGCCTCGAGAGGGAGACC. Encoded protein: CASSPGLERET. The whole CDR3 reads CASSPGLERETQYF.

On this clone itself: The CDR3 is cut off 3 residues early in the read; its end comes from the germline J gene. The chain is built from TRBV18 and TRBJ2-7, with 9 bases lining up with TRBD1. The junction had 3 bases not matched to a gene; V was cut back by 3 bases and J by 0 bases. This CDR3 comprises 15 residues. CDR1 KGHSH and CDR2 LQKENI come from the germline V gene. CDR3 in amino acids: CASSPRTGDSYEQYF. The part of the CDR3 DNA that was read is TGTGCCAGCTCACCTAGGACAGGGGACTCCTACGAG. The variable domain in full, with the rest retrieved from reference TRBV18 and TRBJ2-7, is NAGVMQNPRHLVRRRGQEARLRCSPMKGHSHVYWYRQLPEEGLKFMVYLQKENIIDESGMPKERFSAEFPKEGPSILRIQQVVRGDSAAYFCASSPRTGDSYEQYFGPGTRLTVT.

A remark on this clone: The read halts 3 residues ahead of the CDR3 end, with the missing end drawn from the germline J gene. The V gene is TRBV2, the J gene TRBJ2-1, with D possibly TRBD1 on 5 matching bases. V was clipped by 1 base and J by 5 bases, with 12 bases between them. This CDR3 contains 15 residues. The germline V gene has CDR1 SNHLY and CDR2 FYNNEI. This chain's CDR3 is CASSEERGFDNEQFF. The CDR3 bases that were read are TGTGCCAGCAGTGAAGAAAGGGGTTTTGACAATGAG. The full variable domain, rest sourced from reference TRBV2 and TRBJ2-1, is EPEVTQTPSHQVTQMGQEVILRCVPISNHLYFYWYRQILGQKVEFLVSFYNNEISEKSEIFDDQFSVERPDGSNFTLKIRSTKLEDSAMYFCASSEERGFDNEQFFGPGTRLTVL.

Concerning this clone itself: The read ends 3 residues before the CDR3 terminus; that terminus is restored from the germline J gene. The rearrangement joins TRBV11-3 to TRBJ2-3; 9 bases fit TRBD2. Germline V CDR1 and CDR2: SGHNT, YENEEA. The trim removed 5 bases at V and 6 bases at J, leaving 9 bases unmatched. This CDR3 is built from 15 residues. CDR3 DNA, as far as it was read: TGTGCCAGCAGCCAGACTAGCGGTTACCCGGATACG. Protein product: CASSQTSGYPDT. The complete CDR3 reads CASSQTSGYPDTQYF.

In the case of this clone: The read ends 3 residues early relative to the CDR3; the germline J gene fills the gap. The gene calls are TRBV5-1 and TRBJ2-5; 9 nucleotides align to TRBD2. The trim removed 2 bases at V and 0 bases at J, leaving 2 bases unmatched. Per the germline V gene, CDR1 is SGHRS and CDR2 is YFSETQ. The CDR3 spans 15 residues. CDR3 bases read: TGCGCCAGCAGCTTTAGCGGGAGAAACCAAGAGACC. The encoded protein is CASSFSGRNQET. In full, the CDR3 reads CASSFSGRNQETQYF.